This T cell receptor beta chain originates from a study of shared clonotypes between healthy human individuals. General study findings and limits: Several donors held about 5% of naive CD4 clonotypes in common.

Sequencing used immunoSEQ multiplex PCR; TCRdb keeps in-frame clones, though not all of them. This repertoire shows roughly 2.6 million clones, around nine tenths found once; its top ten account for over 0.12%. Trimming removed 4 bases from V and 2 bases from J, with 16 bases in between. The germline V gene encodes CDR1 SGHDT and CDR2 YYEEEE. The CDR3 consists of 16 residues. This clone is a singleton in its sample. The antigen remains undetermined. The investigators split CD4+ cells into a CD45RA+ naive subset and a CD45RA-negative memory subset. This TCR derives from a man between 18 and 29 years old in good health. This rearrangement joins TRBV5-6 to TRBJ1-5; D perhaps matches TRBD1 (6 bases). The sequenced sample was naive CD4+ T cells sorted from blood. Subset noted: CD45RA+ positively selected. The CDR3 DNA sequence: TGTGCCAGCAGCAGCCGGGACCCAGGGGGCAATCAGCCCCAGCATTTT. This sequence encodes CASSSRDPGGNQPQHF.